This T cell receptor (beta chain) comes out of a study of radiotherapy plus CTLA-4 blockade in lung cancer. Study-level results: Together with interferon-beta, which increased in serum after radiation, early dynamic changes in blood T cell clones were reportedly the best predictors of response.

For this clone: Antigen unknown.

TCRdb's copy holds only in-frame clones and misses some; the assay was immunoSEQ multiplex PCR. The table has 35,000 to 50,000 clones, about 67% seen once. The sequenced sample was peripheral blood, obtained from a patient treated with radiotherapy plus ipilimumab. The TCR was taken from a human donor with non-small cell lung cancer who had a partial response to radiotherapy plus ipilimumab.

CDR3 region: CASSLGELRLSSYEQYF. The DNA of the CDR3 is TGTGCCAGCAGCTTGGGAGAGTTGAGACTGAGCTCCTACGAGCAGTACTTC. The chain combines TRBV5-6 with TRBJ2-7; D ambiguous. Trimming shortened V by 0 bases and J by 0 bases, and 16 bases separated the two germline ends. The CDR3 sequence is 17 residues long. Germline values: CDR1 SGHDT, CDR2 YYEEEE.